This TCR beta chain was captured in a study of T cell changes during pregnancy in multiple sclerosis. TCRdb's copy holds only in-frame clones and misses some; the assay was immunoSEQ multiplex PCR. The sample contains about 20,000 clones, about 87% of which appear only once. CDR1 is SEHNR and CDR2 is FQNEAQ in the germline V gene (reference sequence). Trimming removed 2 bases from V and 1 base from J, with 11 bases in between. This CDR3 is built from 16 residues. The rearrangement links TRBV7-9 to TRBJ2-2, with a weak D call TRBD1 (5 bases). This receptor was taken from a female donor in good health, enrolled as a control in a pregnancy study. This specimen was CD8+ T cells from peripheral blood mononuclear cells, taken in the third trimester of pregnancy. CDR3 sequence reads: CASSLPGQVNTGELFF. CDR3 bases: TGTGCCAGCAGCTTACCCGGACAAGTGAACACCGGGGAGCTGTTTTTT. Together with reference TRBV7-9 and TRBJ2-2, the CDR3 gives the full variable domain: DTGVSQNPRHKITKRGQNVTFRCDPISEHNRLYWYRQTLGQGPEFLTYFQNEAQLEKSRLLSDRFSAERPKGSFSTLEIQRTEQGDSAMYLCASSLPGQVNTGELFFGEGSRLTVL.